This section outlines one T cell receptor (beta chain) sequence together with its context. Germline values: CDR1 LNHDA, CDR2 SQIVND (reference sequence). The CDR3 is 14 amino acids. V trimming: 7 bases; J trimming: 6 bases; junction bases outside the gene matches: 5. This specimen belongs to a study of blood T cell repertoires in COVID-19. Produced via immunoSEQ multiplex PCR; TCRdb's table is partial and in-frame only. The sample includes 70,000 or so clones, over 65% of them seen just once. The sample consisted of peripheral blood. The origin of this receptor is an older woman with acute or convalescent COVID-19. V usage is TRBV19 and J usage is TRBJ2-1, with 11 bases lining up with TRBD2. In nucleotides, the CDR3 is TGTGCCAGTACCACTAGCGGGAGTTCCAATGAGCAGTTCTTC. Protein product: CASTTSGSSNEQFF.